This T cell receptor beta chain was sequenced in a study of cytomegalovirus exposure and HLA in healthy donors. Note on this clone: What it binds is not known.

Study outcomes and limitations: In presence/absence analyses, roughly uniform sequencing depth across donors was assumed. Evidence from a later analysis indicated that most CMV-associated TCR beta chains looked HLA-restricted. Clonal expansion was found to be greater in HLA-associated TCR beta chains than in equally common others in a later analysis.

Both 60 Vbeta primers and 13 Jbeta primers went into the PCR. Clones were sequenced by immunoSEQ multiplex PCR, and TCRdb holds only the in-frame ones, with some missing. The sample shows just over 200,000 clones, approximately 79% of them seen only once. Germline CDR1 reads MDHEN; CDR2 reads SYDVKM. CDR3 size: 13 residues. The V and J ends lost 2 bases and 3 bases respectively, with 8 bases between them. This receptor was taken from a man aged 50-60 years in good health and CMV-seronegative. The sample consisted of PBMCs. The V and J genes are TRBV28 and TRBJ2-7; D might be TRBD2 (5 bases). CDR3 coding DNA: TGTGCCAGCAGTTTAGCGGGCTTCTACGAGCAGTACTTC. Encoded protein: CASSLAGFYEQYF.